This TCR beta chain is drawn from a study of control samples from healthy donors and cancer patients. Some clones are missing from TCRdb's copy, which holds only in-frame ones; the method was immunoSEQ multiplex PCR. Here the sample spans about 28,000 clones, about nine tenths being singletons. Deletions cut 4 bases from V and 0 bases from J, with 18 bases between. Germline assignment: CDR1 SNHLY and CDR2 FYNNEI. This CDR3 contains 17 residues. The chain recombines TRBV2 with TRBJ1-1; D unresolved. Sequenced sample: PBMCs. This TCR was recovered from a man aged 50 to 59 with lung cancer. The DNA for the CDR3 is TGTGCCAGCAGTGGCCGTTTAAGAGGGTCCTTGAACACTGAAGCTTTCTTT. Its protein is CASSGRLRGSLNTEAFF.